The next 13 T cell receptor beta chains were all read from a single sample in a study of T cell responses to AZD1222 COVID-19 vaccine. Sequenced by immunoSEQ multiplex PCR; TCRdb stores in-frame clones only, minus some. This repertoire shows 85,000 or so clones, about nine tenths found once; its top ten account for 5% to 6%. The sequencing used peripheral blood, collected on day 0 of AZD1222 vaccination. The receptors come from an adult in good health.

The chain couples TRBV10-2 to TRBJ1-2, with 8 nucleotides matching TRBD1. This CDR3 spans 17 amino acids. Germline V gene lookup returns CDR1 WSHSY and CDR2 SAAADI. V lost 2 bases to trimming and J lost 3 bases; unmatched junction nucleotides: 11. The CDR3 DNA reads TGCGCCAGCAGTGAGCGGCAGGGGGCAAGTCAGTACTATGGCTACACCTTC. Amino acid sequence: CASSERQGASQYYGYTF.

Worth noting for this clone: A junction end diverges from the germline sequence, so it may reflect a read error. The genes are TRBV7-8 and TRBJ2-7; no definite D call. The CDR3 loop spans 13 amino acids. The germline V gene encodes CDR1 SGHVS and CDR2 FQNEAQ. CDR3 bases: TGTGCCAGCAGGTTAGAGGAGCCATACGAGCAGTACTTC. This gives the protein CASRLEEPYEQYF.

The CDR3 DNA is TGTGCCAGCAGCCTCGGACAGAGCTACAATGAGCAGTTCTTC. Protein product: CASSLGQSYNEQFF. This chain links TRBV3-1 (or the pseudogene TRBV3-2) with TRBJ2-1; tentatively, D is TRBD1 (6 bases). From germline, CDR1 is LGHDT and CDR2 YNNKEL (reference sequence). The V and J ends lost 4 bases and 3 bases respectively, with 10 bases between them. The CDR3 is 14 amino acids.

The chain couples TRBV27 to TRBJ1-5, with no clear D. V shed 7 bases and J shed 4 bases, with 8 bases lying between them. The CDR3 length is 12 residues. Germline V gene lookup returns CDR1 MNHEY and CDR2 SMNVEV (reference sequence). CDR3 loop: CASKERNQPQHF. DNA of the CDR3: TGTGCCAGCAAAGAAAGGAATCAGCCCCAGCATTTT.

This chain connects TRBV27 to TRBJ1-3; 8 bases map to TRBD1. V was pared by 4 bases and J by 2 bases, with 4 bases of the junction left unmatched. CDR3 size: 15 residues. Germline V CDR1 and CDR2: MNHEY, SMNVEV (reference sequence). The CDR3 sequence: CASSSQDRAGNTIYF. As DNA, the CDR3 is TGTGCCAGCAGTTCCCAGGACAGGGCTGGAAACACCATATATTTT.

J is TRBJ2-2 and V is TRBV27, with 8 bases matching TRBD1. The CDR3 runs to 15 residues. CDR1 is MNHEY and CDR2 is SMNVEV in the germline V gene (reference sequence). V shed 5 bases, J shed 3 bases, and the junction held 5 bases outside the gene matches. DNA of the CDR3: TGTGCCAGCAGTCAAGGGGACAGGTACACCGGGGAGCTGTTTTTT. It encodes CASSQGDRYTGELFF.

This chain connects TRBV7-3 to TRBJ1-2, with 8 bases aligning to TRBD1. The CDR3 extends over 13 amino acids. V was pared by 5 bases and J by 7 bases, with 6 bases of the junction left unmatched. Germline V CDR1 and CDR2: SGHTA, FQGTGA. DNA for the CDR3: TGTGCCAGCAGCATACAGGGGGACGGTGGCTACACCTTC. The encoded protein is CASSIQGDGGYTF.

The V gene is TRBV2, the J gene TRBJ2-1; 11 bases are a match to TRBD2. J was trimmed by 11 bases and V by 5 bases; bases with no gene match: 11. CDR3 size: 15 residues. Germline lookup yields CDR1 SNHLY and CDR2 FYNNEI. CDR3 DNA sequence: TGTGCCAGCAGTACCCCTAGCGGGGGGCCCTCTCAGCAGTTCTTC. This translates into CASSTPSGGPSQQFF. Complete variable domain (other parts from reference TRBV2 and TRBJ2-1): EPEVTQTPSHQVTQMGQEVILRCVPISNHLYFYWYRQILGQKVEFLVSFYNNEISEKSEIFDDQFSVERPDGSNFTLKIRSTKLEDSAMYFCASSTPSGGPSQQFFGPGTRLTVL.

The chain uses TRBV9 and TRBJ1-4; 7 positions agree with TRBD1. Germline V lookup: CDR1 SGDLS, CDR2 YYNGEE. J was trimmed by 3 bases and V by 3 bases; bases with no gene match: 5. CDR3 length equals 15 residues. CDR3 amino acids: CASSEQGLPNEKLFF. In nucleotides, the CDR3 is TGTGCCAGCAGCGAACAGGGGCTACCTAATGAAAAACTGTTTTTT. Full variable domain (rest looked up from reference TRBV9 and TRBJ1-4): DSGVTQTPKHLITATGQRVTLRCSPRSGDLSVYWYQQSLDQGLQFLIQYYNGEERAKGNILERFSAQQFPDLHSELNLSSLELGDSALYFCASSEQGLPNEKLFFGSGTQLSVL.

The chain links TRBV7-8 to TRBJ1-1; D call uncertain. With 2 bases removed from V and 2 bases from J, the gap between germline ends came to 9 bases. The length of the CDR3 is 14 residues. Germline CDR1 SGHVS, CDR2 FQNEAQ. The CDR3 loop is CASSLNGLNTEAFF. Written as DNA, the CDR3 is TGTGCCAGCAGCTTAAATGGCCTTAACACTGAAGCTTTCTTT.

The J gene is TRBJ2-3, the V gene TRBV4-2; TRBD2 matches at 16 bases. The CDR3 is 17 amino acids. Germline V gene lookup returns CDR1 LGHNA and CDR2 YNFKEQ. V lost 3 bases and J lost 1; bases outside the gene matches: 1. The CDR3 coding sequence is TGTGCCAGCAGCCACGGGACTAGCGGGGGGGGCACAGATACGCAGTATTTT. Protein product: CASSHGTSGGGTDTQYF.

V and J are TRBV7-9 and TRBJ1-2, with unresolved D. V was clipped by 6 bases and J by 2 bases, with 19 bases between them. Germline CDR1 reads SEHNR; CDR2 reads FQNEAQ (reference sequence). The CDR3 has 16 amino acids. The CDR3 sequence: CASSLWEKPQNYGYTF. DNA for the CDR3: TGTGCCAGCAGTCTATGGGAGAAACCACAAAACTATGGCTACACCTTC.

This chain connects TRBV6-5 to TRBJ2-7; TRBD1 matches 8 bases. Germline CDR1 reads MNHEY; CDR2 reads SVGAGI. The CDR3 length is 15 residues. After removal of 2 bases from V and 4 bases from J, the junction contained 7 bases not matched to a gene. CDR3 sequence: CASSYLQGEIYEQYF. As DNA, the CDR3 is TGTGCCAGCAGTTACCTACAGGGGGAAATTTACGAGCAGTACTTC.